The 6 T cell receptor beta chains listed next were all sequenced from one sample in a study of T cell changes during pregnancy in multiple sclerosis. Sequenced by immunoSEQ multiplex PCR; TCRdb stores in-frame clones only, minus some. The sample shows almost 50,000 clones, approximately 94% of them seen only once. Sequences were derived from CD4+ T cells from peripheral blood mononuclear cells, sampled in the third trimester of pregnancy. These receptors all come from a female donor with multiple sclerosis, enrolled in a pregnancy study.

The J gene is TRBJ2-7, the V gene TRBV11-2; 7 positions match TRBD2. Germline loops: CDR1 SGHAT, CDR2 FQNNGV. Losses at the gene ends were 10 bases for V and 2 bases for J; bases not matched to a gene: 8. The CDR3 length is 13 residues. CDR3 sequence (DNA): TGTGCCAACTCGCGGGGGACGACCTACGAGCAGTACTTC. Translated, it gives CANSRGTTYEQYF.

As DNA, the CDR3 is TGTGCCAGCAGTTTAACGGGAGGTGGTAATCAGCCCCAGCATTTT. It codes for CASSLTGGGNQPQHF. V gene TRBV28 combines with J gene TRBJ1-5; D is unresolved. Germline-derived CDR1 and CDR2 are MDHEN and SYDVKM. V lost 2 bases and J lost 4, with 12 bases in between. The CDR3 extends over 15 amino acids.

This rearrangement joins TRBV11-1 to TRBJ1-5, with D possibly being TRBD1 (5 bases). Germline CDR1 SGHAT, CDR2 FQDESV (reference sequence). V shed 1 base and J shed 2 bases, with 9 bases lying between them. This CDR3 contains 15 residues. CDR3 residues: CASSLDVTGNQPQHF. The CDR3 DNA follows: TGTGCCAGCAGCTTAGACGTGACAGGCAATCAGCCCCAGCATTTT.

This rearrangement joins TRBV18 to TRBJ1-1; TRBD1 might be the D (6 bases). Trimming stripped 2 bases from V and 0 bases from J, with 7 bases between. CDR3 length: 14 residues. Germline CDR1 reads KGHSH; CDR2 reads LQKENI. The CDR3: CASSPSGVNTEAFF. In DNA form, the CDR3 reads TGTGCCAGCTCACCATCAGGGGTGAACACTGAAGCTTTCTTT.

The rearrangement uses TRBV28 and TRBJ2-5; D is uncertain. Germline-derived CDR1 and CDR2 are MDHEN and SYDVKM. This CDR3 is 14 amino acids long. The V end was cut by 2 bases, the J end by 2 bases, with 9 bases between. CDR3 sequence (DNA): TGTGCCAGCAGTTTAGGAAGGAGACAAGAGACCCAGTACTTC. Protein: CASSLGRRQETQYF.

This chain links TRBV7-2 with TRBJ2-5; no reliable D call. The CDR3 has 14 residues. The germline V gene encodes CDR1 SGHTA and CDR2 FQGNSA. V was shortened by 2 bases and J by 4 bases, with 11 bases between the two germline ends. In nucleotides, the CDR3 is TGTGCCAGCAGCTTACCTTCGCGGATAGAGACCCAGTACTTC. Its protein product is CASSLPSRIETQYF.